This TCR beta chain was captured by sequencing in a study of CD8 T cells in ankylosing spondylitis. The V and J ends lost 8 bases and 3 bases respectively, with 11 bases between them. The CDR3 is 13 amino acids. As concerns this clonotype: Its antigen remains unknown.

Study-wide results and caveats: The study identified a TCR beta motif of several highly homologous variants that appeared characteristic of ankylosing spondylitis blood. Disease-linked clones were reportedly significantly enriched in matched ankylosing spondylitis synovial fluid. Some motif variants had been reported before (in reactive arthritis synovial fluid and blood).

TCRdb re-called the 5' RACE reads through MiXCR, storing one row per CDR3 protein. The data contain 750,000 to 850,000 distinct CDR3 sequences, about 11% of them singletons. The chain couples TRBV12-3 or TRBV12-4 to TRBJ1-5; tentative D call: TRBD1 (5 bases). The sequence was obtained from a male donor with ankylosing spondylitis. Sequences were obtained from blood, either unsorted or a sorted T cell fraction (not recorded which). The CDR3 protein is CASAGTVNQPQHF. CDR3 nucleotide sequence: TGTGCCAGCGCCGGGACCGTCAATCAGCCCCAGCATTTT.